Reported below is one T cell receptor (beta chain). The data are from a study of neurological immune-mediated disorders. A blood bank in Maryland, USA, provided the volunteers who served as healthy controls. This CDR3 has 15 amino acids. V lost 2 bases, J lost 7 bases, and 8 bases stayed unmatched. Germline CDR1 is SGHRS and CDR2 is YFSETQ. TCRdb itself ran the 5' RACE reads through MiXCR, one entry per CDR3 protein. Here the sample spans fewer than 30,000 distinct CDR3 sequences, roughly 7% being singletons. The chain uses TRBV5-1 and TRBJ2-7, with 11 bases lining up with TRBD2. The sequence was obtained from a woman in her thirties or forties in good health. Source material: PBMCs. In DNA form, the CDR3 reads TGCGCCAGCAGCTTTACACTAGCGGGAGAGGGGGAGCAGTACTTC. As protein: CASSFTLAGEGEQYF.